This T cell receptor (beta chain) originates from a study of shared clonotypes between healthy human individuals. Regarding the study as a whole: Naive subsets typically showed greater estimated richness than memory subsets. An expected dependence of interdonor clonotype sharing on sequencing depth was noted.

CD4+ cells underwent separation, giving CD45RA+ naive and CD45RA-negative memory subsets. The V gene lost 5 bases and the J gene lost 4 bases, with 11 bases spanning the gap. Germline V gives CDR1 SGHTA, CDR2 FQGTGA. CDR3 length equals 13 residues. On sorted subsets, replicate PCRs used about 200 ng DNA, or around 30,000 T cell genomes. Produced via immunoSEQ multiplex PCR; TCRdb's table is partial and in-frame only. The table lists 2 million to 2.5 million clones, approximately 90% of them singletons. This clone came up once. The target antigen is unknown. Sequences were obtained from naive CD4+ T cells from PBMCs. Stated subset: CD45RA+ positively selected. This clonotype originated in a man between 18 and 35 years old in good health. Some clones in this sample may be carry-over from other donors' samples. This chain links TRBV7-3 with TRBJ2-5, with D uncertain. The CDR3 is CASSLNARETQYF. CDR3 bases: TGTGCCAGCAGCCTGAACGCCCGAGAGACCCAGTACTTC.